The following is a T cell receptor (beta chain) sequence with its context. The antigen is unknown. For CDR3 and TCR beta VDJ profiling, genomic DNA was the template used. From the reads, TCRdb called clonotypes with MiXCR, one entry per CDR3 protein. The sample records 400,000 to 450,000 distinct CDR3 sequences, about two thirds being singletons. The sample comes from a study of CD8+CD57+ T cells in acquired aplastic anemia. The wider study: An average of roughly 3 ug of DNA was obtained from sorted CD4+ and CD8+ cells. Healthy donors gave 10 million to 11 million reads on average for CD4+ cells.

This CDR3 contains 13 residues. V was cut by 4 bases and J by 6 bases, with 12 bases left in between. Germline V gene sequence: CDR1 SGDLS, CDR2 YYNGEE. Regarding the study as a whole: Overlapping CD8+ CDR3 repertoires of patients and controls contained nearly 30 shared sequences.

The V gene is TRBV9, the J gene TRBJ2-3; D not resolved. Sample: sorted CD4+, CD8+, or CD8+CD57+ T cells (not recorded which) from PBMCs. This TCR was sampled from a human donor in good health, serving as a control. In nucleotides, the CDR3 is TGTGCCAGCAGCTACGGATCGGAGGATACGCAGTATTTT. It specifies CASSYGSEDTQYF. Full variable domain (rest looked up from reference TRBV9 and TRBJ2-3): DSGVTQTPKHLITATGQRVTLRCSPRSGDLSVYWYQQSLDQGLQFLIQYYNGEERAKGNILERFSAQQFPDLHSELNLSSLELGDSALYFCASSYGSEDTQYFGPGTRLTVL.